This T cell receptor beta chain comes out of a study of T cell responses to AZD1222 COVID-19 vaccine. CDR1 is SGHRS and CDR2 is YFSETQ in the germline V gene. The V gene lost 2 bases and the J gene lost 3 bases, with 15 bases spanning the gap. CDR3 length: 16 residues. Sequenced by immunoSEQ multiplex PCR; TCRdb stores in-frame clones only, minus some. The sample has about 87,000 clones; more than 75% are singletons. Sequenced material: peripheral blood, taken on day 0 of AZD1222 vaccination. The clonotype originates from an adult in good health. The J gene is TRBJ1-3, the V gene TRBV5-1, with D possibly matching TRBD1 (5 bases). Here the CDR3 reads CASSFGGVDDGNTIYF. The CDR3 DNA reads TGCGCCAGCAGCTTCGGGGGGGTTGATGATGGAAACACCATATATTTT. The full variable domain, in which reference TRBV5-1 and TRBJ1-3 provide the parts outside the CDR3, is KAGVTQTPRYLIKTRGQQVTLSCSPISGHRSVSWYQQTPGQGLQFLFEYFSETQRNKGNFPGRFSGRQFSNSRSEMNVSTLELGDSALYLCASSFGGVDDGNTIYFGEGSWLTVV.